The clone carrying this TCR beta chain was counted a few times. V shed 4 bases and J shed 7 bases, with 13 bases lying between them. This CDR3 is built from 13 residues. Germline-derived CDR1 and CDR2 are MGHRA and YSYEKL. TCRdb reprocessed the RT-PCR reads via MiXCR and lists one record per CDR3 protein. The sample lists around 540,000 distinct CDR3 sequences, around 11% occurring once. This record comes from a study of response to subunit inactivated influenza vaccine. This clonotype originated in a man in his fifties or sixties who received an inactivated influenza vaccine. The chain couples TRBV4-1 to TRBJ1-2; D call uncertain. Sequenced material: PBMCs from blood, taken on the day of vaccination. The CDR3 DNA reads as TGCGCCAGCAGCCTGGGCTTTAGGTCTGGCTACACCTTC. It specifies CASSLGFRSGYTF.